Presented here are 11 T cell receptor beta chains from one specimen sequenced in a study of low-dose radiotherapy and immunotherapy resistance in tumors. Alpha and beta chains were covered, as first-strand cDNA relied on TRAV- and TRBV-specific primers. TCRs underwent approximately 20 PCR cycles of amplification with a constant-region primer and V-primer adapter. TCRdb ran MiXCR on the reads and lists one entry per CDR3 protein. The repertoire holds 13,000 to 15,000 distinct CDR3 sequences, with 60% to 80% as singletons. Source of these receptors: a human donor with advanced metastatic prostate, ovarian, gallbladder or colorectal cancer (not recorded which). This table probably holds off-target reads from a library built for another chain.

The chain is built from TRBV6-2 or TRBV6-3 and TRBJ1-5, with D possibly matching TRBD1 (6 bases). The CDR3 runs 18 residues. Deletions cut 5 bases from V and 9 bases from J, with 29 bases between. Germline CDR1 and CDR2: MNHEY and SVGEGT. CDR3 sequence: CASSLLSQGRGGLAPQHF. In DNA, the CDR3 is TGTGCCAGCAGTCTTCTCTCCCAGGGGCGGGGTGGACTAGCGCCCCAGCATTTT.

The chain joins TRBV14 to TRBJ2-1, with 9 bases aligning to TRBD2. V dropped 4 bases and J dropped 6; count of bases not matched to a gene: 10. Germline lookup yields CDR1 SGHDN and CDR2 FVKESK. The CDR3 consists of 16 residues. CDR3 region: CASSPIAGGVINEQFF. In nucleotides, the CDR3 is TGTGCCAGCAGCCCCATTGCGGGGGGGGTCATCAATGAGCAGTTCTTC.

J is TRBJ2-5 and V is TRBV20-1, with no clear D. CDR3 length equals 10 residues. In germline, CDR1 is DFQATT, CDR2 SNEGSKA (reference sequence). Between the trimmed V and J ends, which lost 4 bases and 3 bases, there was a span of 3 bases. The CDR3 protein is CSATEETQYF. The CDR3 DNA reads TGCAGTGCTACGGAAGAGACCCAGTACTTC.

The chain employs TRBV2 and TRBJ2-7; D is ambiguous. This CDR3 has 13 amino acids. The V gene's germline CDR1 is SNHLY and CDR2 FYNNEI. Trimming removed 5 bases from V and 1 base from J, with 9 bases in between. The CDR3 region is CASSRTESYEQYF. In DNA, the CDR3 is TGTGCCAGCAGTCGAACAGAATCCTACGAGCAGTACTTC.

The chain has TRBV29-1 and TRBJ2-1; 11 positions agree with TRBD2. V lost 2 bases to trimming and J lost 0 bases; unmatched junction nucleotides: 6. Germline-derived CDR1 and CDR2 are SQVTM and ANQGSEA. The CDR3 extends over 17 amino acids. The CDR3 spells CSVEKGLAESSYNEQFF. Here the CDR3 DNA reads TGCAGCGTTGAAAAGGGACTAGCGGAGAGCTCCTACAATGAGCAGTTCTTC.

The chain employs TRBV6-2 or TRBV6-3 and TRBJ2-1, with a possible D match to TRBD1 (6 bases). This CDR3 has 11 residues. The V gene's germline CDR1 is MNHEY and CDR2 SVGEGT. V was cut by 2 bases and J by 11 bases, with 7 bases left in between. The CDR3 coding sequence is TGTGCCAGCAGTTACGGGACAAAGCAGTTCTTC. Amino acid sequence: CASSYGTKQFF.

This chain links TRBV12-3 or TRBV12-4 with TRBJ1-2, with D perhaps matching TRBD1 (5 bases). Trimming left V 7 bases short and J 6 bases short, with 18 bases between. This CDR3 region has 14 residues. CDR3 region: CASTPKRGRDGYTF. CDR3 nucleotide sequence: TGTGCCAGCACTCCGAAAAGGGGACGGGATGGCTACACCTTC.

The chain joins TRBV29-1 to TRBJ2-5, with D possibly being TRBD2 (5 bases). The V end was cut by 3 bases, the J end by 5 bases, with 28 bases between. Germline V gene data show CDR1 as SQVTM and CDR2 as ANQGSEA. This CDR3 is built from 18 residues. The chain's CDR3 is CSVDLYAVREWGIETQYF. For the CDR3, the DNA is TGCAGCGTTGATTTATATGCGGTTCGGGAATGGGGTATTGAGACCCAGTACTTC.

The CDR3 loop is CASASSGANVLTF. The DNA of the CDR3 is TGTGCTAGTGCAAGCTCTGGGGCCAACGTCCTGACTTTC. The V and J genes are TRBV12-5 and TRBJ2-6; D not resolved. The CDR3 loop spans 13 amino acids. Per germline, CDR1 LGHNT and CDR2 FRNRAP. Deletions cut 7 bases from V and 0 bases from J, with 4 bases between.

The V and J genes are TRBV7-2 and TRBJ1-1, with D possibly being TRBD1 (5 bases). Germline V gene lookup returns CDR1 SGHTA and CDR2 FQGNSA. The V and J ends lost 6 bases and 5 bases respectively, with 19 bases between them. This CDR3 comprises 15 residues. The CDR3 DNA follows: TGTGCCAGCAGAACTAAGGGGATTCGATGGACTGAAGCTTTCTTT. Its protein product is CASRTKGIRWTEAFF. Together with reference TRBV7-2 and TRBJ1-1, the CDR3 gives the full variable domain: GAGVSQSPSNKVTEKGKDVELRCDPISGHTALYWYRQSLGQGLEFLIYFQGNSAPDKSGLPSDRFSAERTGGSVSTLTIQRTQQEDSAVYLCASRTKGIRWTEAFFGQGTRLTVV.

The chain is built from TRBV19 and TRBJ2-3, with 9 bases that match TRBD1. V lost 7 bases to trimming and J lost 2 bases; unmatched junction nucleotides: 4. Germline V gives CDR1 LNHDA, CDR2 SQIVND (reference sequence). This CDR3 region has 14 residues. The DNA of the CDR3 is TGTGCCAGTAAAGGGGACAGGGACACAGATACGCAGTATTTT. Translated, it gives CASKGDRDTDTQYF.